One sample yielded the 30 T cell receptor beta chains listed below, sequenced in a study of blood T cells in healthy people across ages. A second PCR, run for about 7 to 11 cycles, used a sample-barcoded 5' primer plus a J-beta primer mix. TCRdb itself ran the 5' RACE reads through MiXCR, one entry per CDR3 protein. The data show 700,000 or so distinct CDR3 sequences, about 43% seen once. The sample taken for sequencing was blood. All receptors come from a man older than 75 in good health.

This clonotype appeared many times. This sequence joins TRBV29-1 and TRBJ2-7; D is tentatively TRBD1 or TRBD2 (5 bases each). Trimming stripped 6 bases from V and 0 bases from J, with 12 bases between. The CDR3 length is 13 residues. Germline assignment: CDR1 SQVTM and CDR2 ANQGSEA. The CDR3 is CSVPGRTSYEQYF. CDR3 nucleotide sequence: TGCAGCGTCCCGGGACGGACCTCCTACGAGCAGTACTTC.

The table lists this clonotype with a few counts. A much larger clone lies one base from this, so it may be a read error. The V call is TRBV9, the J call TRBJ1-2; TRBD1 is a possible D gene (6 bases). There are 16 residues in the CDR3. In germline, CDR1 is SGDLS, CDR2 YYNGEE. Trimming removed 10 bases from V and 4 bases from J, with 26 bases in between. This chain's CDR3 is CAGKGTGSRGSYGYTF. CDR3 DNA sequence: TGTGCCGGCAAGGGTACAGGGTCCCGAGGGAGCTATGGCTACACCTTC.

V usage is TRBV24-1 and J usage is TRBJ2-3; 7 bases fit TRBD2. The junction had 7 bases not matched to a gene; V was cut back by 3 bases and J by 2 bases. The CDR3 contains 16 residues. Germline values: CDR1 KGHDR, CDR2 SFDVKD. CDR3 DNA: TGTGCCACCAGTGATCGGGCTAGCGGACCCACAGATACGCAGTATTTT. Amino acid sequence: CATSDRASGPTDTQYF.

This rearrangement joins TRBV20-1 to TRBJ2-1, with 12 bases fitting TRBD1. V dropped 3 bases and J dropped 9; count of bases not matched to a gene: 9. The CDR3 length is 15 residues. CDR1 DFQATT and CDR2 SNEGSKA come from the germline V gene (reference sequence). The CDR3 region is CSASPGTGGLGEQFF. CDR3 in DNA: TGCAGTGCTAGTCCCGGGACAGGGGGCCTGGGTGAGCAGTTCTTC.

CDR3 loop: CASKSTGYEQYF. In DNA, the CDR3 is TGTGCCAGCAAGAGCACCGGCTACGAGCAGTACTTC. The gene calls are TRBV2 and TRBJ2-7; D is undetermined. The length of the CDR3 is 12 residues. V gave up 7 bases and J gave up 3 bases, with 10 bases separating them. Germline V gene sequence: CDR1 SNHLY, CDR2 FYNNEI.

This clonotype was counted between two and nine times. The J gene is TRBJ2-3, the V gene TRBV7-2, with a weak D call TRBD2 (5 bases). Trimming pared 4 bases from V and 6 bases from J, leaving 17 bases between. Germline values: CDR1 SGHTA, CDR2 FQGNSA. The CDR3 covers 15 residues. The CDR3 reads CASSSARLSGDTQYF. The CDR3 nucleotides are TGTGCCAGCAGCTCGGCGCGACTATCGGGGGATACGCAGTATTTT.

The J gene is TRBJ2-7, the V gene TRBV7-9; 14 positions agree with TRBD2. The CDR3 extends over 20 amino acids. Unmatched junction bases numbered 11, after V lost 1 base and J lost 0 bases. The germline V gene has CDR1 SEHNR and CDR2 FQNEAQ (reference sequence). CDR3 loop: CASSLGMGLAGAVLSYEQYF. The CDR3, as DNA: TGTGCCAGCAGCTTAGGTATGGGACTAGCGGGAGCAGTCCTCTCCTACGAGCAGTACTTC.

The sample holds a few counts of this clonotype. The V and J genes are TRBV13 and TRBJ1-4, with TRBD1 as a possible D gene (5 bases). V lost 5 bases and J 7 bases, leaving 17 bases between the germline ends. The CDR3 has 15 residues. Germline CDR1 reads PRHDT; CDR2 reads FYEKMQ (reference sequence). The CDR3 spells CASSLRTTGGEKLFF. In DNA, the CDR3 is TGTGCCAGCAGCCTAAGGACAACGGGAGGTGAAAAACTGTTTTTT.

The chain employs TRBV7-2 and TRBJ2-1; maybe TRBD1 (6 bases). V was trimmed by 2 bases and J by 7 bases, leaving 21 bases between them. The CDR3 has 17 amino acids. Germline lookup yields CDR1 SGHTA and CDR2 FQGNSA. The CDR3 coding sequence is TGTGCCAGCAGCTTAACCCCGGGACAAGGAAAAAGGAATGAGCAGTTCTTC. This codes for CASSLTPGQGKRNEQFF.

The CDR3 DNA reads TGTGCCAGCAGCGTAGTCCAACAGTACGAGCAGTACTTC. It encodes CASSVVQQYEQYF. The chain links TRBV7-2 to TRBJ2-7, with D unclear. Germline values: CDR1 SGHTA, CDR2 FQGNSA. Trimming left V 5 bases short and J 4 bases short, with 12 bases between. This CDR3 contains 13 residues.

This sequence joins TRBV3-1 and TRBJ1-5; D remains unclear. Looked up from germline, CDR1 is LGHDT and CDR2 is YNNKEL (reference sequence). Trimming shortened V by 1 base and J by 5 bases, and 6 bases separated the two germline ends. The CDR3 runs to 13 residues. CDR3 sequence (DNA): TGTGCCAGCAGCCAAGGGCTGCATCAGCCCCAGCATTTT. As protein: CASSQGLHQPQHF.

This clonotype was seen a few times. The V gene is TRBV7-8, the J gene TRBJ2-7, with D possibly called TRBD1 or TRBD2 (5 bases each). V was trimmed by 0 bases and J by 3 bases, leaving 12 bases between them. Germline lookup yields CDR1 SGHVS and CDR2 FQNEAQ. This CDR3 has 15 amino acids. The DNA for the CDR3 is TGTGCCAGCAGCTTAGCTTTGGGGGAGATCTACGAGCAGTACTTC. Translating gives CASSLALGEIYEQYF.

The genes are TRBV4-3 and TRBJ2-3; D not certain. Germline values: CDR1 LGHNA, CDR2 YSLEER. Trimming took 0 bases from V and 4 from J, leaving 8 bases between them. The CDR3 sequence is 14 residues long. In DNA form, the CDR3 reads TGCGCCAGCAGCCAAGATTTTAAGGCAGATACGCAGTATTTT. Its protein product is CASSQDFKADTQYF.

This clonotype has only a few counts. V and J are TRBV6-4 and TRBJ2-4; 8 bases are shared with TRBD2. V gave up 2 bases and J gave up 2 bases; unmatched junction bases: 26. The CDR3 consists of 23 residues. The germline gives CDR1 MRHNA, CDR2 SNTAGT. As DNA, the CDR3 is TGTGCCAGCAGTGACGGCCCTCAGGAGGGTAGCGGGGCCGCGCAGCAGCCCAAAAACATTCAGTACTTC. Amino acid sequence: CASSDGPQEGSGAAQQPKNIQYF.

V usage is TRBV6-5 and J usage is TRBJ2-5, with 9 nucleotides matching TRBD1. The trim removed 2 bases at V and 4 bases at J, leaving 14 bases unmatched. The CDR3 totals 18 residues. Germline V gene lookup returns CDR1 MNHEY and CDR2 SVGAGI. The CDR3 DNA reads TGTGCCAGCAGTTACCTCGGACAGGGGCTGAATTCGCTAGAGACCCAGTACTTC. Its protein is CASSYLGQGLNSLETQYF.

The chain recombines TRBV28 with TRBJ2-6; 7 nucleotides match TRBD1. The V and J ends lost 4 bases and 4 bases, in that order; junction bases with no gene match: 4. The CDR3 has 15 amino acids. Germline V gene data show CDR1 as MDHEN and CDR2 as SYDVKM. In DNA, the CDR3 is TGTGCCAGCAGTTACAGGGGAGTCGGGGCCAACGTCCTGACTTTC. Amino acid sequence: CASSYRGVGANVLTF.

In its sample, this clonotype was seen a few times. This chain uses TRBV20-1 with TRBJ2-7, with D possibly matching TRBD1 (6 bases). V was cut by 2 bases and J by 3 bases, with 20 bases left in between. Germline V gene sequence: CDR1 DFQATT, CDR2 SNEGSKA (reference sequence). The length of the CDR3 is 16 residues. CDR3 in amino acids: CSARPVRGRGVYEQYF. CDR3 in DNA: TGCAGTGCTAGACCCGTAAGAGGCAGGGGAGTCTACGAGCAGTACTTC.

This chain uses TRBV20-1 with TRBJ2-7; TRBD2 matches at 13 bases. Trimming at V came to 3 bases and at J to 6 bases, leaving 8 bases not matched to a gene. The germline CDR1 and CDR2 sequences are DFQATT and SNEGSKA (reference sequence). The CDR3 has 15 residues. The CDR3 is CSARVTSGRAPEQYF. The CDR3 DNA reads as TGCAGTGCTAGGGTTACTAGCGGGAGGGCCCCCGAGCAGTACTTC.

This CDR3 is CASSLGSVQETQYF. In nucleotides, the CDR3 is TGTGCCAGCAGCTTGGGGTCTGTCCAAGAGACCCAGTACTTC. The chain joins TRBV5-4 to TRBJ2-5; D is unresolved. With 0 bases removed from V and 1 base from J, the gap between germline ends came to 7 bases. Germline CDR1 reads SGHNT; CDR2 reads YYREEE (reference sequence). The CDR3 covers 14 residues.

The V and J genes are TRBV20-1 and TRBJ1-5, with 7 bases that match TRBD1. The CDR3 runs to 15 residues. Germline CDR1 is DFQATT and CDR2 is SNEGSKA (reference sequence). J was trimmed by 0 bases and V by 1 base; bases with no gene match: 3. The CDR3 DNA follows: TGCAGTGCTAGAGCCGGGACAGATAGCAATCAGCCCCAGCATTTT. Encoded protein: CSARAGTDSNQPQHF.

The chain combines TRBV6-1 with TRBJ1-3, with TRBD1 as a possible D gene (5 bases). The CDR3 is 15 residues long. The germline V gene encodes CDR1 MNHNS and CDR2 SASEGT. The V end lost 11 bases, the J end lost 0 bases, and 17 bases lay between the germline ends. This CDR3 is CAATPSGTSGNTIYF. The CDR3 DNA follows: TGTGCCGCAACGCCCTCCGGGACCTCTGGAAACACCATATATTTT.

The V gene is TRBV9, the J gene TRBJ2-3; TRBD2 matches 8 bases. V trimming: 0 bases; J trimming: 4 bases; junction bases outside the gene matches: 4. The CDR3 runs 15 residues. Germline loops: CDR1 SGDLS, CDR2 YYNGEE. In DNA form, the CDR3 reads TGTGCCAGCAGCGTAGGACTAGCGCGCGCAGATACGCAGTATTTT. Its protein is CASSVGLARADTQYF.

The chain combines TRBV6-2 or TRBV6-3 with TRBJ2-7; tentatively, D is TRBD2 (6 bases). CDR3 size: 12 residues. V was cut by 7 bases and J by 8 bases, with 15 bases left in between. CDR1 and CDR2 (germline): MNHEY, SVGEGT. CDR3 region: CASTKEGTKQYF. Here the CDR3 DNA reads TGTGCCAGCACCAAGGAGGGTACTAAGCAGTACTTC.

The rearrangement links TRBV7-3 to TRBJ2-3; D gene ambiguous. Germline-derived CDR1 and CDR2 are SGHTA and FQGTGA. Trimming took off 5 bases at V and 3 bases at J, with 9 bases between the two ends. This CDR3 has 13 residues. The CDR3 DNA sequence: TGTGCCAGCAGCACAGATTCAACAGATACGCAGTATTTT. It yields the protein CASSTDSTDTQYF.

The CDR3 region is CASSPRSTDAKNIQYF. CDR3 coding DNA: TGTGCCAGCAGTCCCAGATCTACTGATGCCAAAAACATTCAGTACTTC. The chain carries TRBV27 and TRBJ2-4; D remains unclear. Germline V lookup: CDR1 MNHEY, CDR2 SMNVEV (reference sequence). The V and J ends lost 5 bases and 1 base respectively, with 15 bases between them. The CDR3 contains 16 residues.

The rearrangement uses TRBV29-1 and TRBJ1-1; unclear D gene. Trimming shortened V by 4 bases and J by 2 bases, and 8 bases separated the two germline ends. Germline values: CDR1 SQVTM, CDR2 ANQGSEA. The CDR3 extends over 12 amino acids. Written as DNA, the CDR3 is TGCAGCGTTGCTGGCGGAAACACTGAAGCTTTCTTT. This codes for CSVAGGNTEAFF.

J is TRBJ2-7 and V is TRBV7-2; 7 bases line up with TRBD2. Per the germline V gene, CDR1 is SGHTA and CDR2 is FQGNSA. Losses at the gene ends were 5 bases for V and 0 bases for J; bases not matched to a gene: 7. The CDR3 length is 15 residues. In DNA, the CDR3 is TGTGCCAGCAGCCTAACCCGGGACTACTCCTACGAGCAGTACTTC. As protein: CASSLTRDYSYEQYF.

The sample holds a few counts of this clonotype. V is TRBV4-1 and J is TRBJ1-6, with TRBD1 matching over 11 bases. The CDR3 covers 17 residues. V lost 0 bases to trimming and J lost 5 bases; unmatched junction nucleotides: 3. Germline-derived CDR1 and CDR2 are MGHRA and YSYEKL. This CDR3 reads CASSQDQDRGHNSPLHF. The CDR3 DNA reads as TGCGCCAGCAGCCAAGACCAGGACAGGGGGCATAATTCACCCCTCCACTTT.

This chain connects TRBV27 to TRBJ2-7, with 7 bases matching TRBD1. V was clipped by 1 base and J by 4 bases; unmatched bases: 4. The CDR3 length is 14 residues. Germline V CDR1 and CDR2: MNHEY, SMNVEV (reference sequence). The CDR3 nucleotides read TGTGCCAGCAGTTTATTGGGACAGCTATACGAGCAGTACTTC. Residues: CASSLLGQLYEQYF.

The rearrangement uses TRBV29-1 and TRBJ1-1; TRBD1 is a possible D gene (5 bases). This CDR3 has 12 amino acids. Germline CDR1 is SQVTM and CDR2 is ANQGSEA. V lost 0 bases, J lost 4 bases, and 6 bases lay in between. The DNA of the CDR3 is TGCAGCGTTGAAGAGGGGGGCACTGAAGCTTTCTTT. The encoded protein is CSVEEGGTEAFF.